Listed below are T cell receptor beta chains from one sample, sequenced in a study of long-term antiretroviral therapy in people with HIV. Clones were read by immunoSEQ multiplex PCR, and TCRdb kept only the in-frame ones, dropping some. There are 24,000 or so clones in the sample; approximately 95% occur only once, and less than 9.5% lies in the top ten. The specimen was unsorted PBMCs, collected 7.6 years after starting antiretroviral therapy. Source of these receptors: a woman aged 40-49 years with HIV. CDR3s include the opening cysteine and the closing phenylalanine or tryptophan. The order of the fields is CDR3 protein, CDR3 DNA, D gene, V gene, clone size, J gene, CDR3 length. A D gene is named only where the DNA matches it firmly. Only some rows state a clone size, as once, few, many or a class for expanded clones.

CSLKGAVNTGELFF,TGCAGCCTGAAAGGAGCAGTCAACACCGGGGAGCTGTTTTTT,.,TRBV29-1,.,TRBJ2-2,14
CASRLGYTQYF,TGTGCCAGCCGGCTGGGATATACGCAGTATTTT,.,TRBV27,.,TRBJ2-3,11
CASSQGQGSSYEQYF,TGCGCCAGCAGCCAGGGACAGGGAAGCTCCTACGAGCAGTACTTC,TRBD1,TRBV4-1,.,TRBJ2-7,15
CASSSRKGVTEAFF,TGTGCCAGCAGCTCCCGCAAAGGGGTGACTGAAGCTTTCTTT,.,TRBV7-2,.,TRBJ1-1,14
CASSLRVPEDTEAFF,TGCGCCAGCAGCTTGCGGGTGCCCGAGGACACTGAAGCTTTCTTT,.,TRBV5-1,once,TRBJ1-1,15
CASRTQGAGGYTF,TGTGCCAGCAGGACGCAGGGGGCAGGGGGCTACACCTTC,TRBD1,TRBV2,.,TRBJ1-2,13
CASSSGLARHEQYF,TGTGCCAGCAGCTCGGGACTAGCGCGCCACGAGCAGTACTTC,TRBD2,TRBV7-2,.,TRBJ2-7,14
CASSYKSPGTSGEPAYNEQFF,TGCGCCAGCAGCTACAAATCCCCCGGGACTAGCGGCGAACCCGCCTACAATGAGCAGTTCTTC,TRBD2,TRBV5-1,.,TRBJ2-1,21
CASSQEYRGVRQPQHF,TGCGCCAGCAGCCAAGAGTACAGGGGGGTTAGGCAGCCCCAGCATTTT,TRBD1,TRBV4-3,.,TRBJ1-5,16
CASSLALGTAYSSYEQYF,TGTGCCAGCAGCTTGGCCCTAGGGACAGCTTATTCCTCCTACGAGCAGTACTTC,TRBD1,TRBV5-4,.,TRBJ2-7,18
CASSLGTSFNTEAFF,TGTGCCAGCAGCCTGGGGACATCCTTTAACACTGAAGCTTTCTTT,.,TRBV11-2,.,TRBJ1-1,15
CASSEAEAYYEQYF,TGCGCCAGCAGTGAGGCAGAAGCCTACTACGAGCAGTACTTC,.,TRBV10-1,.,TRBJ2-7,14
CASSQDSGIWSYGYTF,TGCGCCAGCAGCCAAGATTCAGGTATTTGGAGCTATGGCTACACCTTC,.,TRBV4-3,.,TRBJ1-2,16
CASSFKTGLSYEQYF,TGTGCCAGCAGTTTCAAGACAGGGCTCTCCTACGAGCAGTACTTC,TRBD1,TRBV6-6,.,TRBJ2-7,15
CASSLFGEVGGADTQYF,TGTGCCAGCAGTTTATTCGGGGAGGTGGGAGGGGCAGATACGCAGTATTTT,TRBD2,TRBV28,.,TRBJ2-3,17
CASSTTGQGSQFF,TGTGCCAGCAGCACTACAGGACAGGGTTCCCAGTTCTTC,TRBD1,TRBV9,.,TRBJ2-1,13
CASIPQGISYGYTF,TGTGCCAGCATCCCCCAGGGAATCAGCTATGGCTACACCTTC,.,TRBV7-9,.,TRBJ1-2,14
CASSLGYANTEAFF,TGTGCCAGCAGTTTGGGGTATGCGAACACTGAAGCTTTCTTT,.,TRBV27,.,TRBJ1-1,14
CASSVDRGGTGELFF,TGTGCCAGCAGCGTAGACAGGGGGGGCACCGGGGAGCTGTTTTTT,TRBD1,TRBV7-2,once,TRBJ2-2,15
CASSLGWGSTGDYTF,TGTGCCAGCAGCTTAGGATGGGGTTCCACCGGGGACTACACCTTC,.,TRBV7-8,.,TRBJ1-2,15
CASSLVFNEQFF,TGCGCCAGCAGCTTGGTTTTCAATGAGCAGTTCTTC,.,TRBV5-1,once,TRBJ2-1,12
CASSNPGQGSYEQYF,TGCGCCAGCAGCAATCCGGGACAGGGTTCCTACGAGCAGTACTTC,TRBD1,TRBV5-1,.,TRBJ2-7,15
CASSLDRVNTEAFF,TGCGCCAGCAGCTTGGACAGGGTGAACACTGAAGCTTTCTTT,.,TRBV5-1,once,TRBJ1-1,14
CASSGTGGQPQHF,TGTGCCAGCAGTGGGACAGGGGGTCAGCCCCAGCATTTT,TRBD1,TRBV6-5,.,TRBJ1-5,13
CASTHDRGPLSTDTQYF,TGTGCCAGCACCCACGACAGGGGCCCCCTTAGCACAGATACGCAGTATTTT,TRBD1,TRBV7-9,.,TRBJ2-3,17
CASSLGVGQETQYF,TGTGCCAGCAGCTTAGGCGTGGGCCAAGAGACCCAGTACTTC,.,TRBV11-2,once,TRBJ2-5,14
CASGLVGGLETQYF,TGTGCTAGTGGTTTGGTAGGAGGGTTGGAGACCCAGTACTTC,.,TRBV12-5,.,TRBJ2-5,14
CASSFGPQETQYF,TGTGCCAGCAGCTTCGGACCCCAAGAGACCCAGTACTTC,.,TRBV7-8,.,TRBJ2-5,13
CASKPLGETQYF,TGTGCCAGCAAGCCTCTGGGGGAGACCCAGTACTTC,.,TRBV7-2,.,TRBJ2-5,12
CASRRNHRGNEQFF,TGTGCCAGCAGACGAAACCATAGGGGAAATGAGCAGTTCTTC,.,TRBV11-2,once,TRBJ2-1,14
CASSLVGRRFEAFF,TGCGCCAGCAGCTTGGTAGGCAGGAGATTTGAAGCTTTCTTT,.,TRBV5-1,.,TRBJ1-1,14
CASSEAGGPGNTIYF,TGTGCCAGCAGTGAAGCCGGGGGGCCCGGAAACACCATATATTTT,.,TRBV6-1,.,TRBJ1-3,15
CASSGQTGNYGYTF,TGTGCCAGCAGCGGTCAGACAGGGAACTATGGCTACACCTTC,TRBD1,TRBV9,once,TRBJ1-2,14
CASSREGALGNSPLHF,TGTGCCAGCAGCCGGGAAGGGGCTCTGGGTAATTCACCCCTCCACTTT,.,TRBV4-2,once,TRBJ1-6,16
CASSLGWTGGKTNEKLFF,TGTGCCAGCAGCTTAGGTTGGACAGGGGGGAAAACTAATGAAAAACTGTTTTTT,TRBD1,TRBV7-9,.,TRBJ1-4,18
CASSLVGLGRGNQPQHF,TGTGCCAGCAGCTTAGTAGGCCTGGGGAGGGGCAATCAGCCCCAGCATTTT,.,TRBV7-2,once,TRBJ1-5,17
CASSQGFSGALMVF,TGCGCCAGCAGCCAAGGGTTCTCCGGGGCCCTTATGGTTTTT,.,TRBV4-3,.,TRBJ1-4,14
CASRSYTDTQYF,TGTGCCAGTAGATCGTACACAGATACGCAGTATTTT,.,TRBV19,few,TRBJ2-3,12
CASSWAGTGAAGNTIYF,TGTGCCAGCAGCTGGGCGGGTACAGGGGCTGCGGGAAACACCATATATTTT,TRBD1,TRBV9,.,TRBJ1-3,17
CASSQDPGPYQPQHF,TGCGCCAGCAGCCAAGATCCAGGGCCGTATCAGCCCCAGCATTTT,.,TRBV4-3,.,TRBJ1-5,15
CASSQVQGPYGYTF,TGTGCCAGCAGCCAAGTACAGGGGCCCTATGGCTACACCTTC,TRBD1,TRBV14,.,TRBJ1-2,14
CASSLNKGTYNSPLHF,TGCGCCAGCAGCTTGAATAAGGGGACCTATAATTCACCCCTCCACTTT,.,TRBV5-1,.,TRBJ1-6,16
CASSGRTGRETDTQYF,TGTGCCAGCAGCGGGCGCACGGGAAGGGAGACAGATACGCAGTATTTT,.,TRBV9,.,TRBJ2-3,16
CASSLGGATDNEQFF,TGTGCCAGCAGCTTAGGGGGGGCCACGGACAATGAGCAGTTCTTC,.,TRBV7-2,.,TRBJ2-1,15
CASSVVGTNTGELFF,TGTGCCAGCAGCGTCGTGGGAACGAACACCGGGGAGCTGTTTTTT,.,TRBV9,.,TRBJ2-2,15